Shown below are 27 T cell receptor beta chains from a single sample sequenced in a study of blood T cell repertoires in COVID-19. Some clones are missing from TCRdb's copy, which holds only in-frame ones; the method was immunoSEQ multiplex PCR. The data show 330,000 or so clones, with roughly 90% seen just once and approximately 17% held by the top ten. Sequencing input: PBMCs or T cells enriched from blood (not recorded which). Receptor source: a woman in her thirties who had recovered from COVID-19.

This clone was counted a single time. J is TRBJ1-2 and V is TRBV6-5; TRBD1 agrees at 7 bases. With 6 bases clipped from V and 5 bases from J, the junction kept 6 bases outside the gene matches. From germline, CDR1 is MNHEY and CDR2 SVGAGI. The CDR3 consists of 13 residues. CDR3 residues: CASSLYRGYGYTF. The DNA of the CDR3 is TGTGCCAGCAGCCTATACAGGGGATATGGCTACACCTTC.

The rearrangement links TRBV10-3 to TRBJ2-1; 10 bases line up with TRBD2. J was trimmed by 7 bases and V by 3 bases; bases with no gene match: 6. This CDR3 has 15 amino acids. Germline CDR1 is ENHRY and CDR2 is SYGVKD. The CDR3 sequence: CAISDVGLAVNEQFF. In DNA, the CDR3 is TGTGCCATCAGTGATGTTGGACTAGCGGTTAATGAGCAGTTCTTC.

This chain connects TRBV7-3 to TRBJ2-2, with 9 bases that match TRBD2. CDR3 length: 14 residues. The V and J ends lost 5 bases and 10 bases, in that order; junction bases with no gene match: 8. Per the germline V gene, CDR1 is SGHTA and CDR2 is FQGTGA. The CDR3 nucleotides read TGTGCCAGCAGCGAGCTAGCGGGGATTGAGGAGCTGTTTTTT. Amino acid sequence: CASSELAGIEELFF. Complete variable domain (other parts from reference TRBV7-3 and TRBJ2-2): GAGVSQTPSNKVTEKGKYVELRCDPISGHTALYWYRQSLGQGPEFLIYFQGTGAADDSGLPNDRFFAVRPEGSVSTLKIQRTERGDSAVYLCASSELAGIEELFFGEGSRLTVL.

The J gene is TRBJ2-1, the V gene TRBV3-1 (or the pseudogene TRBV3-2); D not resolved. The germline V gene has CDR1 LGHDT and CDR2 YNNKEL (reference sequence). The CDR3 sequence is 18 residues long. Deletions cut 5 bases from V and 4 bases from J, with 24 bases between. The CDR3 here is CASSKVFRSTVKYNEQFF. The CDR3 bases are TGTGCCAGCAGCAAAGTATTTCGTAGTACAGTGAAATACAATGAGCAGTTCTTC.

This sequence joins TRBV19 and TRBJ1-1, with a tentative D call TRBD1 (6 bases). Deletions cut 6 bases from V and 5 bases from J, with 13 bases between. The CDR3 is made up of 13 amino acids. Per the germline V gene, CDR1 is LNHDA and CDR2 is SQIVND (reference sequence). CDR3 loop: CASRGHSETEAFF. For the CDR3, the DNA is TGTGCCAGTAGGGGACACTCGGAGACTGAAGCTTTCTTT.

The gene calls are TRBV6-1 and TRBJ1-1; 10 bases are shared with TRBD1. This CDR3 is built from 15 residues. Germline CDR1 reads MNHNS; CDR2 reads SASEGT. Trimming cost V 3 bases and J 5 bases; bases outside gene matches: 6. In nucleotides, the CDR3 is TGTGCCAGCAGTGACCAGACAGGGGGCTGGACTGAAGCTTTCTTT. Translated: CASSDQTGGWTEAFF.

This chain joins TRBV27 and TRBJ1-5; 7 positions match TRBD1. The germline V gene encodes CDR1 MNHEY and CDR2 SMNVEV (reference sequence). There are 14 residues in the CDR3. The trim removed 5 bases at V and 4 bases at J, leaving 5 bases unmatched. Here the CDR3 DNA reads TGTGCCAGCAGTACAGCAGGGGGAAATCAGCCCCAGCATTTT. Translated: CASSTAGGNQPQHF.

The V and J genes are TRBV7-9 and TRBJ1-4, with D maybe TRBD1 (6 bases). V gave up 5 bases and J gave up 3 bases, with 13 bases separating them. The CDR3 totals 15 residues. Germline V gene data show CDR1 as SEHNR and CDR2 as FQNEAQ (reference sequence). The CDR3: CASSPQGTANEKLFF. The CDR3 bases are TGTGCCAGCAGCCCACAGGGAACCGCTAATGAAAAACTGTTTTTT.

Turning to this clone: Mismatch with germline at one junction end may stem from a read error. The J gene is TRBJ2-1, the V gene TRBV4-1, with TRBD2 matching 13 bases. The CDR3 extends over 15 amino acids. Germline V gene data show CDR1 as MGHRA and CDR2 as YSYEKL. The CDR3 bases are TGCGCCAGCAGCCAAGCCCCCGGGACTAGCGGGGACCTTCTCTTC. It encodes CASSQAPGTSGDLLF.

The rearrangement links TRBV7-2 to TRBJ1-2, with 12 bases that match TRBD1. The CDR3 is 14 amino acids. Germline CDR1 is SGHTA and CDR2 is FQGNSA. J was trimmed by 8 bases and V by 5 bases; bases with no gene match: 6. The CDR3 sequence: CASSHRDRGLGYTF. In DNA, the CDR3 is TGTGCCAGCAGCCACCGGGACAGGGGGCTCGGCTACACCTTC.

For the CDR3, the DNA is TGTGCCAGCAGTTTATCGGACAGGGGTAAGCAGTACTTC. Its translation: CASSLSDRGKQYF. The chain recombines TRBV28 with TRBJ2-7, with TRBD1 identical over 9 bases. The CDR3 is 13 amino acids. J lost 8 bases, V lost 1 base, and 3 bases had no gene match. CDR1 and CDR2 (germline): MDHEN, SYDVKM.

This clone was recorded only once. The chain recombines TRBV28 with TRBJ1-1; 8 nucleotides line up with TRBD1. The junction had 4 bases not matched to a gene; V was cut back by 6 bases and J by 4 bases. The CDR3 length is 13 residues. Germline CDR1 reads MDHEN; CDR2 reads SYDVKM. CDR3 sequence (DNA): TGTGCCAGCAGACCGGACAGGGCCACTGAAGCTTTCTTT. Translating gives CASRPDRATEAFF.

V gene TRBV28 combines with J gene TRBJ2-6, with D possibly being TRBD1 (6 bases). The CDR3 sequence is 18 residues long. V was clipped by 4 bases and J by 2 bases, with 18 bases between them. Looked up from germline, CDR1 is MDHEN and CDR2 is SYDVKM. The CDR3 DNA reads TGTGCCAGCAGTTCAGGGAGCTTACAGGGAGCTGGGGCCAACGTCCTGACTTTC. Translating it yields CASSSGSLQGAGANVLTF.

This clone turned up a few times. V and J are TRBV6-2 or TRBV6-3 and TRBJ1-1; D remains ambiguous. The CDR3 runs to 15 residues. V gave up 3 bases and J gave up 1 base, with 12 bases separating them. Germline V gene sequence: CDR1 MNHEY, CDR2 SVGEGT. CDR3 in DNA: TGTGCCAGCAGTTATACCGGGGTGAGGAACACTGAAGCTTTCTTT. This gives the protein CASSYTGVRNTEAFF.

The chain carries TRBV29-1 and TRBJ1-2; the match to TRBD1 covers 8 bases. Germline V gene data show CDR1 as SQVTM and CDR2 as ANQGSEA. J lost 11 bases, V lost 6 bases, and 11 bases had no gene match. This CDR3 region has 12 residues. The CDR3 DNA reads as TGCAGCGTAATGGAGACAGGGGCCTATTACACCTTC. This codes for CSVMETGAYYTF.

The V call is TRBV11-3, the J call TRBJ1-1, with unresolved D. Germline CDR1 SGHNT, CDR2 YENEEA. The CDR3 has 15 amino acids. Trimming cost V 5 bases and J 7 bases, with 20 bases left between them. The CDR3 sequence: CASSPPGRRKDEAFF. CDR3 coding DNA: TGTGCCAGCAGCCCTCCGGGTCGGCGGAAGGATGAAGCTTTCTTT.

The chain links TRBV28 to TRBJ1-5, with D hard to call. Per germline, CDR1 MDHEN and CDR2 SYDVKM. V was shortened by 3 bases and J by 6 bases, with 12 bases between the two germline ends. The CDR3 runs 14 residues. The DNA of the CDR3 is TGTGCCAGCAGTTTTCGGGTATCGGTTCAGCCCCAGCATTTT. Amino acid sequence: CASSFRVSVQPQHF.

CDR3 DNA sequence: TGTGCCAGCAGCTTAGTTACAGGCATACAAGAGACCCAGTACTTC. This gives the protein CASSLVTGIQETQYF. The V gene is TRBV13, the J gene TRBJ2-5; possible D gene TRBD1, 5 bases. This CDR3 contains 15 residues. Germline V gives CDR1 PRHDT, CDR2 FYEKMQ (reference sequence). Trimming stripped 1 base from V and 2 bases from J, with 11 bases between.

The CDR3, as DNA: TGTGCCAGCAGCCGGACAGGGGTTTACAATGAGCAGTTCTTC. This encodes CASSRTGVYNEQFF. The chain uses TRBV2 and TRBJ2-1; 9 nucleotides match TRBD1. V was clipped by 6 bases and J by 4 bases; unmatched bases: 4. Germline V gives CDR1 SNHLY, CDR2 FYNNEI. The CDR3 contains 14 residues.

V is TRBV27 and J is TRBJ1-1; D remains ambiguous. This CDR3 region has 11 residues. With 4 bases removed from V and 8 bases from J, the gap between germline ends came to 8 bases. Germline CDR1 is MNHEY and CDR2 is SMNVEV (reference sequence). In nucleotides, the CDR3 is TGTGCCAGCAGTTCCCGACTCGAAGCTTTCTTT. This codes for CASSSRLEAFF.

The V and J genes are TRBV6-5 and TRBJ1-1; the D gene is possibly TRBD1 (5 bases). Germline-derived CDR1 and CDR2 are MNHEY and SVGAGI. V shed 0 bases and J shed 6 bases, with 8 bases lying between them. This CDR3 is 13 amino acids long. CDR3 in amino acids: CASSYSEGAEAFF. CDR3 nucleotides: TGTGCCAGCAGTTACTCAGAAGGGGCTGAAGCTTTCTTT.

The rearrangement uses TRBV4-1 and TRBJ2-5; the match to TRBD2 covers 10 bases. There are 15 residues in the CDR3. Trimming took 5 bases from V and 3 from J; bases not matched to a gene: 6. The germline V gene encodes CDR1 MGHRA and CDR2 YSYEKL. DNA for the CDR3: TGCGCCAGCAGCTCTACTAGCGGGGATAAAGAGACCCAGTACTTC. Protein sequence: CASSSTSGDKETQYF.

The chain combines TRBV2 with TRBJ1-2; TRBD1 agrees at 7 bases. Per germline, CDR1 SNHLY and CDR2 FYNNEI. Trimming took 1 base from V and 7 from J; bases not matched to a gene: 9. The CDR3 loop spans 15 amino acids. The chain's CDR3 is CASSEEGQGGRGYTF. CDR3 in DNA: TGTGCCAGCAGTGAAGAGGGCCAGGGGGGTCGTGGCTACACCTTC.

The chain recombines TRBV21-1 with TRBJ2-5; TRBD1, the D gene given by the table, was not confirmed from the DNA. TRBV21-1 corresponds to a pseudogene. This CDR3 comprises 15 residues. The CDR3 here is CASSKGDRVFETQYF. Written as DNA, the CDR3 is TGTGCCAGCAGCAAAGGGGACAGGGTATTTGAGACCCAGTACTTC.

V usage is TRBV28 and J usage is TRBJ1-2; perhaps TRBD1 as D (5 bases). The ends were cut back, 5 bases at V and 1 base at J, with 14 bases in the middle. Germline V gives CDR1 MDHEN, CDR2 SYDVKM. CDR3 size: 15 residues. The CDR3 DNA reads as TGTGCCAGCAGTATTCGTGGGGGAGGTAACTATGGCTACACCTTC. Translation gives CASSIRGGGNYGYTF.

The chain employs TRBV4-1 and TRBJ2-3, with 12 positions matching TRBD2. CDR1 is MGHRA, CDR2 YSYEKL, per germline. V shed 0 bases and J 3 bases; nucleotides not matched to a gene: 4. CDR3 size: 17 residues. The CDR3 coding sequence is TGCGCCAGCAGCCAAGATTGGACTAGCGGGGAAACAGATACGCAGTATTTT. Translating it yields CASSQDWTSGETDTQYF.

J is TRBJ1-1 and V is TRBV10-3; 8 bases agree with TRBD1. Germline CDR1 ENHRY, CDR2 SYGVKD. The CDR3 is 13 residues long. V lost 11 bases, J lost 3 bases, and 8 bases stayed unmatched. In DNA, the CDR3 is TGTGCCGCAGGCAGGGGGCAGGACACTGAAGCTTTCTTT. This gives the protein CAAGRGQDTEAFF.